The entry below gives a single TCR beta chain sequence along with its context. This sample stems from a study of blood T cell repertoires in COVID-19. Study as a whole: The cDNA or gDNA used as material had been derived from T cells, B-cell-depleted T cells, or PBMCs.

This table comes from immunoSEQ multiplex PCR, and its TCRdb copy is limited to in-frame clones, with some not included. The sample includes approximately 200,000 clones, roughly four fifths of them seen just once. Trimming removed 5 bases at V and 8 bases at J, with 12 bases between. The CDR3 totals 12 residues. The germline CDR1 and CDR2 sequences are LNHDA and SQIVND (reference sequence). The sequence came from a middle-aged man who had recovered from COVID-19. The chain joins TRBV19 to TRBJ1-1; D is ambiguous. Sequences were obtained from PBMCs or T cells enriched from blood (not recorded which). This CDR3 reads CASSDYPAEAFF. For the CDR3, the DNA is TGTGCCAGTAGTGACTACCCCGCCGAAGCTTTCTTT.